Presented here are 10 T cell receptor beta chains from one specimen sequenced in a study of blood T cell repertoires in COVID-19. Using immunoSEQ multiplex PCR, the repertoire was profiled, and TCRdb retains in-frame clones only, with some absent. The table records roughly 500,000 clones, roughly nine tenths of them present only once. The sequenced sample was PBMCs or T cells enriched from blood (not recorded which). These TCRs come from a woman aged 55-70 years who had recovered from COVID-19.

The chain has TRBV19 and TRBJ1-3; D remains unclear. This CDR3 is built from 15 residues. Trimming took 2 bases from V and 2 from J, leaving 10 bases between them. From germline, CDR1 is LNHDA and CDR2 SQIVND (reference sequence). The CDR3 sequence: CASSISPGTGNTIYF. CDR3 coding DNA: TGTGCCAGTAGTATAAGTCCGGGAACTGGAAACACCATATATTTT.

The V gene is TRBV5-1, the J gene TRBJ2-2; D perhaps matches TRBD2 (5 bases). CDR1 is SGHRS and CDR2 is YFSETQ in the germline V gene. The CDR3 consists of 14 residues. Trimming left V 7 bases short and J 5 bases short, with 15 bases between. DNA for the CDR3: TGCGCCAGCTCCCGGGGTGGAGTGACCGGGGAGCTGTTTTTT. Protein sequence: CASSRGGVTGELFF.

This rearrangement joins TRBV28 to TRBJ2-5; 8 nucleotides match TRBD1. Losses at the gene ends were 6 bases for V and 4 bases for J; bases not matched to a gene: 4. The germline gives CDR1 MDHEN, CDR2 SYDVKM. The CDR3 loop spans 13 amino acids. CDR3 sequence (DNA): TGTGCCAGCAGCTTACAGGGGGTAGAGACCCAGTACTTC. Its protein is CASSLQGVETQYF.

CDR3 DNA sequence: TGTGCCAGCAGCGTAGGTAGTAGCGGGGGGCTCACAGATACGCAGTATTTT. Protein sequence: CASSVGSSGGLTDTQYF. The chain joins TRBV9 to TRBJ2-3, with 10 bases fitting TRBD2. Trimming cost V 0 bases and J 2 bases; bases outside gene matches: 6. Germline V CDR1 and CDR2: SGDLS, YYNGEE. This CDR3 comprises 17 residues.

The chain couples TRBV5-5 to TRBJ1-1; D not resolved. The length of the CDR3 is 13 residues. Per the germline V gene, CDR1 is SGHKS and CDR2 is YYEKEE (reference sequence). Between the trimmed V and J ends, which lost 0 bases and 4 bases, there was a span of 7 bases. DNA for the CDR3: TGTGCCAGCAGCTTGGCGAGGGTCACTGAAGCTTTCTTT. Protein sequence: CASSLARVTEAFF.

The rearrangement uses TRBV27 and TRBJ2-4; D may be TRBD1 (6 bases). This CDR3 is built from 16 residues. Germline lookup yields CDR1 MNHEY and CDR2 SMNVEV (reference sequence). Between the trimmed V and J ends, which lost 6 bases and 0 bases, there was a span of 15 bases. The CDR3 sequence is CASSTDRLLAKNIQYF. CDR3 coding DNA: TGTGCCAGCAGCACGGACAGATTACTAGCCAAAAACATTCAGTACTTC.

The chain couples TRBV5-4 to TRBJ2-1; 9 bases fit TRBD1. Looked up from germline, CDR1 is SGHNT and CDR2 is YYREEE (reference sequence). After removal of 4 bases from V and 4 bases from J, the junction contained 6 bases not matched to a gene. This CDR3 spans 15 amino acids. CDR3: CASSLGTGSYNEQFF. DNA of the CDR3: TGTGCCAGCAGCCTCGGGACAGGGTCTTACAATGAGCAGTTCTTC.

The J gene is TRBJ1-2, the V gene TRBV2, with 9 bases identical to TRBD1. In germline, CDR1 is SNHLY, CDR2 FYNNEI. V was pared by 8 bases and J by 6 bases, with 22 bases of the junction left unmatched. The CDR3 totals 18 residues. The CDR3 region has the DNA TGTGCCAGCTCTAACCGTCCAGTCCCGGGACAGGGTGTCCATGGCTACACCTTC. It translates to CASSNRPVPGQGVHGYTF. Variable domain in full (rest from reference TRBV2 and TRBJ1-2): EPEVTQTPSHQVTQMGQEVILRCVPISNHLYFYWYRQILGQKVEFLVSFYNNEISEKSEIFDDQFSVERPDGSNFTLKIRSTKLEDSAMYFCASSNRPVPGQGVHGYTFGSGTRLTVV.

The chain has TRBV30 and TRBJ1-2, with 8 bases that match TRBD1. CDR1 is GTSNPN, CDR2 SVGIG, per germline (reference sequence). This CDR3 contains 16 residues. V lost 3 bases to trimming and J lost 7 bases; unmatched junction nucleotides: 16. CDR3 region: CAWRVKPGGALGGYTF. The CDR3 DNA sequence: TGTGCCTGGAGGGTAAAACCAGGGGGCGCGTTGGGTGGCTACACCTTC.

This chain uses TRBV7-2 with TRBJ2-2; maybe TRBD1 (6 bases). The CDR3 loop spans 15 amino acids. The V and J ends lost 5 bases and 1 base respectively, with 11 bases between them. Germline values: CDR1 SGHTA, CDR2 FQGNSA. CDR3 sequence: CASSPQGLNTGELFF. The DNA for the CDR3 is TGTGCCAGCAGCCCACAGGGATTGAACACCGGGGAGCTGTTTTTT.